These 23 T cell receptor beta chains came from one sample sequenced in a study of cytomegalovirus exposure and HLA in healthy donors. The PCR ran on 60 Vbeta and 13 Jbeta primers. Libraries were prepared by immunoSEQ multiplex PCR; TCRdb keeps only in-frame clonotypes and omits some of them. This sample has 110,000 to 150,000 clones, with around 79% found just once. The sequencing sample was made of PBMCs. The source is a female donor in good health and CMV-seronegative.

This chain links TRBV6-5 with TRBJ1-5; tentative D call: TRBD1 (5 bases). The germline gives CDR1 MNHEY, CDR2 SVGAGI. Trimming pared 8 bases from V and 6 bases from J, leaving 14 bases between. The CDR3 contains 13 residues. The CDR3 protein is CASGRVGAQPQHF. The CDR3 DNA reads TGTGCCAGCGGACGGGTTGGGGCTCAGCCCCAGCATTTT.

This clone was recorded a few times. The V gene is TRBV2, the J gene TRBJ2-1; TRBD1 agrees at 10 bases. This CDR3 region has 14 residues. The V segment lost 6 bases and the J segment 8 bases; nucleotides outside the gene matches: 7. The V gene's germline CDR1 is SNHLY and CDR2 FYNNEI. The DNA for the CDR3 is TGTGCCAGCAGCCGGGACAGGGGTACCGATGAGCAGTTCTTC. This gives the protein CASSRDRGTDEQFF. Drawing the rest from reference TRBV2 and TRBJ2-1, the complete variable domain is EPEVTQTPSHQVTQMGQEVILRCVPISNHLYFYWYRQILGQKVEFLVSFYNNEISEKSEIFDDQFSVERPDGSNFTLKIRSTKLEDSAMYFCASSRDRGTDEQFFGPGTRLTVL.

V and J are TRBV6-5 and TRBJ1-1; D may be TRBD1 (5 bases). The CDR3 spans 14 residues. V was pared by 2 bases and J by 2 bases, with 9 bases between. From germline, CDR1 is MNHEY and CDR2 SVGAGI. The CDR3 DNA sequence: TGTGCCAGCAGTTACGGCAGGGCCAACACTGAAGCTTTCTTT. This translates into CASSYGRANTEAFF.

CDR3 sequence: CASSLWTDGGQFF. The CDR3 DNA is TGTGCCAGCAGCTTATGGACTGACGGGGGGCAGTTCTTC. The chain uses TRBV11-2 and TRBJ2-1; D is possibly TRBD2 (6 bases). This CDR3 spans 13 amino acids. The germline CDR1 and CDR2 sequences are SGHAT and FQNNGV. V lost 2 bases and J 12 bases, leaving 14 bases between the germline ends.

Turning to this clone: This specimen includes other DNA sequences encoding the same CDR3. The chain is built from TRBV7-2 and TRBJ1-1; D possibly corresponds to TRBD1 (6 bases). Germline assignment: CDR1 SGHTA and CDR2 FQGNSA. The CDR3 is 13 residues long. Trimming took off 0 bases at V and 4 bases at J, with 6 bases between the two ends. CDR3 amino acids: CASSLARGTEAFF. The CDR3 DNA reads as TGTGCCAGCAGCTTAGCCAGGGGCACTGAAGCTTTCTTT.

In its sample, this clone was seen once. The rearrangement joins TRBV7-6 to TRBJ1-2, with D hard to call. The CDR3 extends over 14 amino acids. Germline V gene data show CDR1 as SGHVS and CDR2 as FNYEAQ. V dropped 5 bases and J dropped 8 bases, with 18 bases sitting between them. As DNA, the CDR3 is TGTGCCAGCAGCAATCCTGGGCACCATCGCGGCTACACCTTC. Translating it yields CASSNPGHHRGYTF.

The chain has TRBV30 and TRBJ2-5; possibly TRBD1 for D (7 bases). The J call is in doubt because the DNA end fits TRBJ2-7 better. Germline V gives CDR1 GTSNPN, CDR2 SVGIG (reference sequence). The CDR3 extends over 17 amino acids. CDR3 DNA sequence: TGTGCCTGGAGTCGGGGGACAGTCAACTTCCTAGCCTACGAGCAGTACTTC. Amino acids: CAWSRGTVNFLAYEQYF.

This clone was recorded only once. The chain couples TRBV6-5 to TRBJ2-7; 11 bases map to TRBD2. Looked up from germline, CDR1 is MNHEY and CDR2 is SVGAGI. The V and J ends lost 4 bases and 4 bases, in that order; junction bases with no gene match: 3. The CDR3 sequence is 14 residues long. The CDR3 DNA is TGTGCCAGCAGTTCGGGACTAGCGGATTACGAGCAGTACTTC. Translating it yields CASSSGLADYEQYF.

This clone was found once. V usage is TRBV18 and J usage is TRBJ1-1; D is ambiguous. Germline CDR1 reads KGHSH; CDR2 reads LQKENI. The V gene lost 1 base and the J gene lost 0 bases, with 12 bases spanning the gap. The CDR3 totals 16 residues. Written as DNA, the CDR3 is TGTGCCAGCTCACCACTGTCAGTTGAACTGAACACTGAAGCTTTCTTT. Its translation: CASSPLSVELNTEAFF. Variable domain in full (rest from reference TRBV18 and TRBJ1-1): NAGVMQNPRHLVRRRGQEARLRCSPMKGHSHVYWYRQLPEEGLKFMVYLQKENIIDESGMPKERFSAEFPKEGPSILRIQQVVRGDSAAYFCASSPLSVELNTEAFFGQGTRLTVV.

Here the CDR3 reads CASSRSDRRYEQYF. CDR3 nucleotide sequence: TGCGCCAGCAGCCGATCGGACAGGCGCTACGAGCAGTACTTC. This chain joins TRBV4-1 and TRBJ2-7; 7 bases line up with TRBD1. The CDR3 extends over 14 amino acids. Germline V gene sequence: CDR1 MGHRA, CDR2 YSYEKL. V gave up 4 bases and J gave up 3 bases; unmatched junction bases: 6.

The CDR3 bases are TGTGCCACCTCAAAACCGACATTGGAGCTGTTTTTT. It translates to CATSKPTLELFF. V usage is TRBV15 and J usage is TRBJ2-2; D remains ambiguous. CDR3 size: 12 residues. In germline, CDR1 is LNHNV, CDR2 YYDKDF (reference sequence). V was trimmed by 8 bases and J by 10 bases, leaving 14 bases between them.

This chain connects TRBV2 to TRBJ2-3; 8 bases fit TRBD2. Per the germline V gene, CDR1 is SNHLY and CDR2 is FYNNEI. The ends lost 7 bases at V and 7 bases at J; junction bases unmatched: 16. The CDR3 has 16 amino acids. The CDR3 protein is CASINGAGGLLNTQYF. CDR3 bases: TGTGCCAGCATTAATGGGGCGGGAGGACTGCTTAATACGCAGTATTTT.

The genes are TRBV5-1 and TRBJ1-4; D is unclear. The CDR3 has 17 residues. CDR1 SGHRS and CDR2 YFSETQ come from the germline V gene. Between the trimmed V and J ends, which lost 4 bases and 1 base, there was a span of 17 bases. This CDR3 reads CASSPTTTGVTNEKLFF. The DNA for the CDR3 is TGCGCCAGCAGCCCCACCACAACCGGGGTAACTAATGAAAAACTGTTTTTT.

V is TRBV5-4 and J is TRBJ2-3, with 7 nucleotides matching TRBD2. This CDR3 is built from 16 residues. Per the germline V gene, CDR1 is SGHNT and CDR2 is YYREEE (reference sequence). With V trimmed by 3 bases and J by 0 bases, 7 bases remained unmatched. The CDR3 nucleotides read TGTGCCAGCAGCTCCGGGACTACCTCTAGCACAGATACGCAGTATTTT. Its translation: CASSSGTTSSTDTQYF. Full variable domain (missing parts from reference TRBV5-4 and TRBJ2-3): ETGVTQSPTHLIKTRGQQVTLRCSSQSGHNTVSWYQQALGQGPQFIFQYYREEENGRGNFPPRFSGLQFPNYSSELNVNALELDDSALYLCASSSGTTSSTDTQYFGPGTRLTVL.

The rearrangement uses TRBV9 and TRBJ2-3, with D possibly matching TRBD1 (6 bases). CDR1 is SGDLS, CDR2 YYNGEE, per germline. The CDR3 has 15 amino acids. V dropped 3 bases and J dropped 0 bases, with 11 bases sitting between them. CDR3 nucleotide sequence: TGTGCCAGCAGCGAGGGGACAACTAGCACAGATACGCAGTATTTT. Translation: CASSEGTTSTDTQYF. Full variable domain (outside the CDR3, taken from reference TRBV9 and TRBJ2-3): DSGVTQTPKHLITATGQRVTLRCSPRSGDLSVYWYQQSLDQGLQFLIQYYNGEERAKGNILERFSAQQFPDLHSELNLSSLELGDSALYFCASSEGTTSTDTQYFGPGTRLTVL.

This chain connects TRBV7-3 to TRBJ1-1, with 10 nucleotides matching TRBD1. CDR3 size: 15 residues. Germline V CDR1 and CDR2: SGHTA, FQGTGA. Germline trimming cut 5 bases from V and 3 bases from J; bases unmatched to any gene: 6. DNA for the CDR3: TGTGCCAGCAGCACCTGGACAGGGGGATACACTGAAGCTTTCTTT. As protein: CASSTWTGGYTEAFF.

V gene TRBV15 combines with J gene TRBJ2-3; possibly TRBD2 for D (6 bases). The CDR3 length is 13 residues. Germline V lookup: CDR1 LNHNV, CDR2 YYDKDF (reference sequence). The V end lost 1 base, the J end lost 9 bases, and 11 bases lay between the germline ends. The CDR3 sequence: CATSRAWGETQYF. CDR3 DNA sequence: TGTGCCACCAGCAGAGCTTGGGGGGAGACGCAGTATTTT.

This clone was picked up one time. This chain uses TRBV5-4 with TRBJ1-4; D call uncertain. V lost 0 bases and J lost 4, with 7 bases in between. There are 14 residues in the CDR3. The germline V gene encodes CDR1 SGHNT and CDR2 YYREEE (reference sequence). CDR3 nucleotide sequence: TGTGCCAGCAGCTTGGAAGGAGTTAATGAAAAACTGTTTTTT. Its translation: CASSLEGVNEKLFF.

This clone was recorded once. The chain uses TRBV5-3 and TRBJ2-7; possibly TRBD2 for D (7 bases). TRBV5-3 is classed as an ORF, of uncertain function. The CDR3 is 16 residues long. V was trimmed by 1 base and J by 2 bases, leaving 16 bases between them. CDR3 sequence reads: CARSLKGGGGTYEQYF. DNA of the CDR3: TGTGCCAGAAGCTTGAAGGGGGGCGGGGGAACCTACGAGCAGTACTTC.

V and J are TRBV5-1 and TRBJ1-2; possibly TRBD1 for D (5 bases). With 4 bases removed from V and 0 bases from J, the gap between germline ends came to 10 bases. Germline assignment: CDR1 SGHRS and CDR2 YFSETQ. CDR3 size: 14 residues. The CDR3 DNA follows: TGCGCCAGCAGCACAGGTTTTGCTAACTATGGCTACACCTTC. Residues: CASSTGFANYGYTF.

The chain recombines TRBV25-1 with TRBJ2-1; unclear D gene. CDR3 length: 18 amino acids. Germline V gene data show CDR1 as MGHDK and CDR2 as SYGVNS. Trimming left V 0 bases short and J 0 bases short, with 15 bases between. The chain's CDR3 is CASSEYFEPMSSYNEQFF. The CDR3 DNA is TGTGCCAGCAGTGAATATTTCGAGCCGATGAGCTCCTACAATGAGCAGTTCTTC. Using reference TRBV25-1 and TRBJ2-1 for the parts outside the CDR3, the full variable domain is EADIYQTPRYLVIGTGKKITLECSQTMGHDKMYWYQQDPGMELHLIHYSYGVNSTEKGDLSSESTVSRIRTEHFPLTLESARPSHTSQYLCASSEYFEPMSSYNEQFFGPGTRLTVL.

The chain joins TRBV9 to TRBJ2-3, with 8 bases aligning to TRBD2. This CDR3 contains 16 residues. V shed 4 bases and J 0 bases; nucleotides not matched to a gene: 7. CDR1 SGDLS and CDR2 YYNGEE come from the germline V gene. The CDR3: CASSPIAGLSTDTQYF. The CDR3 nucleotides are TGTGCCAGCAGCCCCATAGCGGGACTAAGCACAGATACGCAGTATTTT.

The chain uses TRBV6-6 and TRBJ2-1; 12 nucleotides line up with TRBD2. The J segment lost 8 bases and the V segment lost 10 bases, leaving 6 bases of the junction unmatched. Germline-derived CDR1 and CDR2 are MNHNY and SVGAGI (reference sequence). CDR3 length: 13 residues. CDR3 residues: CAIRLAGEHEQFF. CDR3 coding DNA: TGTGCCATCCGACTAGCGGGAGAGCATGAGCAGTTCTTC.